A selection of T cell receptor beta chains follows, all from one sample in a study of blood T cell repertoires in COVID-19. The table came from immunoSEQ multiplex PCR; TCRdb's copy has only in-frame clones and leaves some out. The sample has about 200,000 clones, more than 65% seen once. Sequenced sample: PBMCs or T cells enriched from blood (not recorded which). These receptors came from a man aged 35-49 years who had recovered from COVID-19. Both conserved end residues are part of each CDR3. D genes are given only for firm matches. Clone sizes are given selectively: once, few, many, or a class where the clone is expanded.

d_call j_call clone_size v_call cdr3_aa cdr3_nt
. TRBJ1-4 few TRBV7-9 CASSLGRTNEKLFF TGTGCCAGCAGCTTGGGCAGAACTAATGAAAAACTGTTTTTT
TRBD1 TRBJ1-3 . TRBV7-9 CASSLGRDRLSSGNTIYF TGTGCCAGCAGCTTAGGAAGGGACAGGCTTTCGTCTGGAAACACCATATATTTT
. TRBJ1-2 . TRBV9 CASSVGASSPYYGYTF TGTGCCAGCAGCGTAGGGGCCTCTAGCCCCTACTATGGCTACACCTTC
TRBD1 TRBJ1-5 . TRBV2 CASRGQIRGQPQHF TGTGCCAGCAGGGGACAGATAAGAGGTCAGCCCCAGCATTTT
. TRBJ1-1 . TRBV6-5 CASSYSRVTEAFF TGTGCCAGCAGTTACAGTCGCGTCACTGAAGCTTTCTTT
TRBD2 TRBJ2-5 . TRBV2 CASTRKGTSGETQYF TGTGCCAGCACCAGAAAGGGGACTAGCGGAGAGACCCAGTACTTC
. TRBJ2-5 . TRBV5-6 CASSFAGRETQYF TGTGCCAGCAGCTTTGCGGGGAGAGAGACCCAGTACTTC
. TRBJ1-6 . TRBV27 CASSFLPGGADSPLHF TGTGCCAGCAGTTTCCTCCCCGGGGGGGCAGATTCACCCCTCCACTTT
TRBD2 TRBJ2-5 . TRBV27 CASSPKAGLRVQETQYF TGTGCCAGCAGTCCTAAAGCGGGGCTCAGGGTCCAAGAGACCCAGTACTTC
TRBD1 TRBJ1-4 . TRBV5-8 CASSLQGAPTEKLFF TGTGCCAGCAGCTTGCAGGGGGCGCCCACCGAAAAACTGTTTTTT
. TRBJ1-1 . TRBV2 CASRGIGDTEAFF TGTGCCAGCAGGGGAATAGGGGACACTGAAGCTTTCTTT